This entry lists 19 T cell receptor beta chains sequenced from one sample in a study of cytomegalovirus exposure and HLA in healthy donors. It was with 60 Vbeta and 13 Jbeta primers that the PCR ran. Using immunoSEQ multiplex PCR, the repertoire was profiled, and TCRdb retains in-frame clones only, with some absent. The data show around 110,000 clones, about 59% seen once. Sequences were obtained from PBMCs. These receptors were collected from a woman aged 40 to 50 in good health and CMV-seropositive.

This clone was detected a few times. The chain couples TRBV5-1 to TRBJ1-1, with D unclear. Germline loops: CDR1 SGHRS, CDR2 YFSETQ. The CDR3 spans 13 residues. Between the trimmed V and J ends, which lost 4 bases and 5 bases, there was a span of 12 bases. CDR3: CASSSPPETEAFF. CDR3 coding DNA: TGCGCCAGCAGCAGCCCCCCGGAGACTGAAGCTTTCTTT.

This clone was picked up a small number of times. The chain carries TRBV7-9 and TRBJ2-7; maybe TRBD2 (5 bases). V shed 3 bases and J shed 4 bases, with 10 bases lying between them. The CDR3 spans 13 residues. Germline V CDR1 and CDR2: SEHNR, FQNEAQ (reference sequence). The CDR3 here is CASSFSGSYEQYF. The CDR3 DNA reads TGTGCCAGCAGCTTCAGCGGATCATACGAGCAGTACTTC.

Only a few counts were recorded for this clone. V is TRBV7-9 and J is TRBJ2-1, with 11 bases lining up with TRBD2. CDR3 length: 16 residues. Trimming removed 5 bases from V and 2 bases from J; junction bases left unmatched: 5. Germline CDR1 reads SEHNR; CDR2 reads FQNEAQ (reference sequence). Here the CDR3 reads CASSRFSGRAYNEQFF. DNA for the CDR3: TGTGCCAGCAGCCGTTTTAGCGGGAGGGCCTACAATGAGCAGTTCTTC.

CDR3 residues: CASSYSASGSTDTQYF. CDR3 DNA sequence: TGTGCCAGCAGTTACTCTGCCAGCGGGAGCACAGATACGCAGTATTTT. The rearrangement links TRBV6-6 to TRBJ2-3; tentatively, D is TRBD2 (6 bases). The CDR3 runs to 16 residues. The germline V gene has CDR1 MNHNY and CDR2 SVGAGI (reference sequence). Deletions cut 0 bases from V and 0 bases from J, with 10 bases between.

The gene calls are TRBV6-1 and TRBJ1-6; 7 nucleotides match TRBD1. Trimming at V came to 10 bases and at J to 6 bases, leaving 12 bases not matched to a gene. Looked up from germline, CDR1 is MNHNS and CDR2 is SASEGT. This CDR3 contains 15 residues. The CDR3: CATLTGSMRNSPLHF. In nucleotides, the CDR3 is TGTGCCACGCTGACAGGGAGTATGCGTAATTCACCCCTCCACTTT.

This rearrangement joins TRBV4-1 to TRBJ1-3, with D unresolved. Germline loops: CDR1 MGHRA, CDR2 YSYEKL. V was shortened by 3 bases and J by 0 bases, with 9 bases between the two germline ends. The CDR3 covers 15 residues. The DNA of the CDR3 is TGCGCCAGCAGCCAGTGGAGGCCCTCTGGAAACACCATATATTTT. It is translated as CASSQWRPSGNTIYF.

In DNA, the CDR3 is TGTGCCAGCTCACCACACCCGGGAGAGACCCAGTACTTC. It encodes CASSPHPGETQYF. This chain links TRBV18 with TRBJ2-5, with unresolved D. The V end was cut by 1 base, the J end by 4 bases, with 7 bases between. CDR1 KGHSH and CDR2 LQKENI come from the germline V gene. This CDR3 is built from 13 residues.

This chain uses TRBV4-3 with TRBJ2-1; TRBD1 matches 9 bases. From germline, CDR1 is LGHNA and CDR2 YSLEER. This CDR3 is built from 14 residues. Trimming took 4 bases from V and 7 from J; bases not matched to a gene: 5. CDR3: CASSLPGTGNEQFF. The CDR3 region has the DNA TGCGCCAGCAGCCTTCCTGGGACAGGGAATGAGCAGTTCTTC.

The V and J genes are TRBV28 and TRBJ2-7, with 8 bases lining up with TRBD2. Germline CDR1 is MDHEN and CDR2 is SYDVKM. There are 14 residues in the CDR3. V shed 3 bases, J shed 3 bases, and the junction held 4 bases outside the gene matches. The CDR3 spells CASSFHSGDYEQYF. CDR3 in DNA: TGTGCCAGCAGTTTCCATAGCGGGGACTACGAGCAGTACTTC.

This rearrangement joins TRBV27 to TRBJ1-1; possibly TRBD1 for D (5 bases). The germline V gene encodes CDR1 MNHEY and CDR2 SMNVEV (reference sequence). V shed 11 bases and J shed 5 bases, with 15 bases lying between them. This CDR3 is built from 12 residues. CDR3 loop: CASGGMRTEAFF. The CDR3 DNA reads TGTGCCTCGGGGGGGATGCGGACTGAAGCTTTCTTT.

This sequence joins TRBV29-1 and TRBJ2-5, with 7 positions matching TRBD2. The J call may be wrong; the DNA end is better matched by TRBJ2-7. Germline loops: CDR1 SQVTM, CDR2 ANQGSEA. CDR3 size: 14 residues. The CDR3 sequence is CSVEVMGGVYEQYF. The CDR3 DNA sequence: TGCAGCGTTGAGGTCATGGGGGGGGTATACGAGCAGTACTTC.

The chain has TRBV7-2 and TRBJ2-7, with D possibly TRBD2 on 7 matching bases. The V end lost 1 base, the J end lost 9 bases, and 13 bases lay between the germline ends. The CDR3 has 13 residues. Germline CDR1 SGHTA, CDR2 FQGNSA. The CDR3 DNA follows: TGTGCCAGCAGCTTAGTAGGGGGGGTAGGGCAGTACTTC. It specifies CASSLVGGVGQYF. The variable domain in full, with the rest retrieved from reference TRBV7-2 and TRBJ2-7, is GAGVSQSPSNKVTEKGKDVELRCDPISGHTALYWYRQSLGQGLEFLIYFQGNSAPDKSGLPSDRFSAERTGGSVSTLTIQRTQQEDSAVYLCASSLVGGVGQYFGPGTRLTVT.

The chain employs TRBV27 and TRBJ2-1; D is uncertain. The germline V and J ends were trimmed by 6 bases and 8 bases, with 14 bases remaining between them. The CDR3 extends over 13 amino acids. Germline V gives CDR1 MNHEY, CDR2 SMNVEV (reference sequence). The CDR3: CASSPWADHEQFF. Written as DNA, the CDR3 is TGTGCCAGCAGCCCGTGGGCAGACCATGAGCAGTTCTTC.

The CDR3 loop reads CASARQTGLAVTDTQYF. DNA of the CDR3: TGCGCCAGCGCCCGGCAAACAGGACTAGCGGTCACAGATACGCAGTATTTT. The V and J genes are TRBV4-3 and TRBJ2-3, with TRBD2 matching over 10 bases. Germline V gene sequence: CDR1 LGHNA, CDR2 YSLEER. The CDR3 runs to 17 residues. After removal of 8 bases from V and 2 bases from J, the junction contained 13 bases not matched to a gene.

The V and J genes are TRBV19 and TRBJ2-7; D possibly corresponds to TRBD1 (5 bases). Trimming left V 2 bases short and J 5 bases short, with 13 bases between. This CDR3 is built from 14 residues. Germline-derived CDR1 and CDR2 are LNHDA and SQIVND (reference sequence). The CDR3 is CASSIYRGMDEQYF. The DNA for the CDR3 is TGTGCCAGTAGTATATATAGGGGAATGGACGAGCAGTACTTC.

The chain employs TRBV7-2 and TRBJ1-1; no clear D. Trimming pared 3 bases from V and 1 base from J, leaving 6 bases between. Germline values: CDR1 SGHTA, CDR2 FQGNSA. CDR3 length: 13 amino acids. Written as DNA, the CDR3 is TGTGCCAGCAGCTTTACAGCGAACACTGAAGCTTTCTTT. Translated: CASSFTANTEAFF. The full variable domain, its missing parts supplied by reference TRBV7-2 and TRBJ1-1, is GAGVSQSPSNKVTEKGKDVELRCDPISGHTALYWYRQSLGQGLEFLIYFQGNSAPDKSGLPSDRFSAERTGGSVSTLTIQRTQQEDSAVYLCASSFTANTEAFFGQGTRLTVV.

The V gene is TRBV5-4, the J gene TRBJ1-2; 8 bases are shared with TRBD1. Germline assignment: CDR1 SGHNT and CDR2 YYREEE (reference sequence). This CDR3 spans 14 amino acids. V lost 4 bases and J lost 8; bases outside the gene matches: 10. In nucleotides, the CDR3 is TGTGCCAGCAGCGCTAGGGACAGGAGCACCGGCTACACCTTC. This sequence encodes CASSARDRSTGYTF.

This clone turned up a few times. The rearrangement uses TRBV25-1 and TRBJ2-5; TRBD1 might be the D (7 bases). V was trimmed by 4 bases and J by 5 bases, leaving 14 bases between them. Germline CDR1 reads MGHDK; CDR2 reads SYGVNS. CDR3 size: 14 residues. The CDR3 sequence: CASSVARGDETQYF. The DNA for the CDR3 is TGTGCCAGCAGTGTGGCCAGGGGGGACGAGACCCAGTACTTC.

V usage is TRBV29-1 and J usage is TRBJ2-2, with 8 bases aligning to TRBD1. Germline CDR1 and CDR2: SQVTM and ANQGSEA. CDR3 length: 12 residues. The ends lost 6 bases at V and 5 bases at J; junction bases unmatched: 2. The CDR3 bases are TGCAGCGTCACAGGGGGGACCGGGGAGCTGTTTTTT. Protein: CSVTGGTGELFF.